Each of the 13 T cell receptor beta chains below was sequenced from the same sample in a study of post-analysis software for immune sequencing data. Broader study findings: Controls showed lower frequencies than patients for a few TRBV segments, and TRBV5-6, TRBV5-1 and TRBV20-1 were among these.

These receptors are not linked to any known antigen. Carried by the TCR beta cDNA libraries were unique molecular identifiers. A single record per CDR3 protein comes from TCRdb applying MiXCR to the PCR reads. The table includes 650,000 to 850,000 distinct CDR3 sequences, around 42% detected once. The specimen sequenced was blood. The receptor source for this set is a girl aged 10-17 years with multiple sclerosis.

In its sample, this clonotype was seen a few times. This chain connects TRBV20-1 to TRBJ2-1, with 8 positions matching TRBD2. Germline V gene sequence: CDR1 DFQATT, CDR2 SNEGSKA (reference sequence). The junction had 30 bases not matched to a gene; V was cut back by 0 bases and J by 8 bases. This CDR3 spans 22 amino acids. The CDR3 reads CSARDHSGLEVVKREFMDEQFF. The CDR3 DNA reads as TGCAGTGCTAGAGATCACAGCGGACTAGAGGTGGTTAAGCGGGAGTTTATGGATGAGCAGTTCTTC.

The V and J genes are TRBV6-5 and TRBJ2-3, with a possible D match to TRBD2 (5 bases). Germline CDR1 reads MNHEY; CDR2 reads SVGAGI. This CDR3 region has 14 residues. V was shortened by 4 bases and J by 4 bases, with 12 bases between the two germline ends. The CDR3 nucleotides read TGTGCCAGCAGTTCTAGCAGCTTTTCAGATACGCAGTATTTT. Translated: CASSSSSFSDTQYF.

The chain uses TRBV6-2 or TRBV6-3 and TRBJ2-5; 8 bases fit TRBD1. V was clipped by 0 bases and J by 4 bases; unmatched bases: 7. CDR1 and CDR2 from the germline V gene are MNHEY and SVGEGT. CDR3 length equals 16 residues. The CDR3 is CASSYSRDRNIETQYF. The CDR3 region has the DNA TGTGCCAGCAGTTACTCACGGGACAGGAATATAGAGACCCAGTACTTC.

This clonotype occurred a few times. The chain recombines TRBV15 with TRBJ2-1, with D perhaps matching TRBD1 or TRBD2 (5 bases each). V dropped 1 base and J dropped 4 bases, with 5 bases sitting between them. The V gene's germline CDR1 is LNHNV and CDR2 YYDKDF (reference sequence). The CDR3 extends over 13 amino acids. CDR3 residues: CATSRGGYNEQFF. In DNA form, the CDR3 reads TGTGCCACCAGCAGAGGGGGGTACAATGAGCAGTTCTTC.

The V gene is TRBV15, the J gene TRBJ2-3; D may be TRBD1 or TRBD2 (5 bases each). Trimming removed 3 bases at V and 2 bases at J, with 12 bases between. Germline lookup yields CDR1 LNHNV and CDR2 YYDKDF (reference sequence). The CDR3 runs 15 residues. CDR3 amino acids: CATSRGRVVTDTQYF. The CDR3 bases are TGTGCCACCAGCAGGGGACGGGTAGTCACAGATACGCAGTATTTT.

This clonotype showed up just a few times. This chain joins TRBV20-1 and TRBJ2-5; TRBD2 matches 7 bases. The end of the DNA is better explained by TRBJ2-4, so the J call may be wrong. From germline, CDR1 is DFQATT and CDR2 SNEGSKA (reference sequence). The CDR3 has 13 amino acids. The CDR3 spells CSAWVRGRNIQYF. The CDR3 DNA is TGCAGTGCTTGGGTGCGGGGGAGGAACATTCAGTACTTC.

In its sample, this clonotype was seen once. The chain joins TRBV7-8 to TRBJ2-3; 13 nucleotides align to TRBD2. V shed 5 bases and J 4 bases; nucleotides not matched to a gene: 12. This CDR3 region has 18 residues. Germline V gene lookup returns CDR1 SGHVS and CDR2 FQNEAQ. The CDR3: CASSQGTSGLAGSDTQYF. Written as DNA, the CDR3 is TGTGCCAGCAGCCAAGGGACCTCGGGACTAGCGGGATCAGATACGCAGTATTTT.

The genes are TRBV28 and TRBJ1-4, with D tentatively TRBD1 (5 bases). The CDR3 contains 14 residues. Per germline, CDR1 MDHEN and CDR2 SYDVKM. Trimming cost V 3 bases and J 5 bases, with 10 bases left between them. This chain's CDR3 is CASSLQGKNEKLFF. In nucleotides, the CDR3 is TGTGCCAGCAGTTTGCAGGGCAAAAATGAAAAACTGTTTTTT. The entire variable domain, with the rest obtained from reference TRBV28 and TRBJ1-4, is as follows: DVKVTQSSRYLVKRTGEKVFLECVQDMDHENMFWYRQDPGLGLRLIYFSYDVKMKEKGDIPEGYSVSREKKERFSLILESASTNQTSMYLCASSLQGKNEKLFFGSGTQLSVL.

The chain uses TRBV7-9 and TRBJ2-3, with TRBD2 as a possible D gene (5 bases). The CDR3 is 15 amino acids. Germline V gene sequence: CDR1 SEHNR, CDR2 FQNEAQ (reference sequence). Deletions cut 1 base from V and 1 base from J, with 9 bases between. The CDR3 DNA sequence: TGTGCCAGCAGCTTAGGGGGAGTTGGCACAGATACGCAGTATTTT. Protein sequence: CASSLGGVGTDTQYF.

The chain joins TRBV5-1 to TRBJ2-1; D gene uncertain. TRBJ2-7 matches the DNA end more closely, so the J call is doubtful. Germline-derived CDR1 and CDR2 are SGHRS and YFSETQ. CDR3 length equals 14 residues. Written as DNA, the CDR3 is TGCGCCAGCAGCTTGTCCCTAAGTGGCAATGAGCAGTACTTC. This translates into CASSLSLSGNEQYF.

This clonotype was observed a few times. The J gene is TRBJ2-1, the V gene TRBV7-8, with 7 bases matching TRBD2. The CDR3 consists of 19 residues. Germline CDR1 SGHVS, CDR2 FQNEAQ. Trimming cost V 2 bases and J 2 bases; bases outside gene matches: 15. The CDR3 DNA is TGTGCCAGCAGCTTAAGAGGGGTTGCTAGCGGAAGCGCCTACAATGAGCAGTTCTTC. Amino acids: CASSLRGVASGSAYNEQFF.

V usage is TRBV12-3 or TRBV12-4 and J usage is TRBJ2-5, with 8 nucleotides matching TRBD2. This CDR3 is built from 14 residues. V was pared by 7 bases and J by 4 bases, with 8 bases of the junction left unmatched. The CDR3 coding sequence is TGTGCCAGCAATCGGGGAACTAGCGGAGAGACCCAGTACTTC. This gives the protein CASNRGTSGETQYF.

The rearrangement joins TRBV29-1 to TRBJ2-3, with 7 bases matching TRBD2. V dropped 3 bases and J dropped 2; count of bases not matched to a gene: 8. This CDR3 is 15 amino acids long. Germline V gene sequence: CDR1 SQVTM, CDR2 ANQGSEA. The CDR3 DNA follows: TGCAGCGTTGATACCAGCGGGACCAACACAGATACGCAGTATTTT. Its protein product is CSVDTSGTNTDTQYF.